These T cell receptor beta chains were read from a single sample in a study of blood T cell repertoires in COVID-19. Some clones are missing from TCRdb's copy, which holds only in-frame ones; the method was immunoSEQ multiplex PCR. The data show about 260,000 clones, with over 80% seen just once and 4.6% held by the top ten. The sample comprised peripheral blood. The receptors here all came from a man aged 60 to 75 who had recovered from COVID-19. Both conserved end residues are part of each CDR3. D genes are given only for firm matches. Clone size appears in some rows only: once, few, many, or a class for an expanded clone.

v_call	clone_size	j_call	d_call	cdr3_nt	cdr3_aa
TRBV7-8	.	TRBJ2-3	.	TGTGCCAGCAGCCAAGACTACACAGATACGCAGTATTTT	CASSQDYTDTQYF
TRBV19	once	TRBJ2-1	TRBD2	TGTGCCAGTAGTACCATCTGGACTAGCGGGAACTACAATGAGCAGTTCTTC	CASSTIWTSGNYNEQFF
TRBV19	few	TRBJ2-7	.	TGTGCCAGTAGCAGCACCAGGGCCGAGCAGTACTTC	CASSSTRAEQYF
TRBV29-1	.	TRBJ2-7	TRBD2	TGCAGCGTTGGGGGGACTAGCGGGAGGCTATACGAGCAGTACTTC	CSVGGTSGRLYEQYF
TRBV6-1	.	TRBJ2-3	TRBD2	TGTGCCAGCAGTGAATACCCACCTAGCGGGGGGAGGACAGATACGCAGTATTTT	CASSEYPPSGGRTDTQYF
TRBV10-1	.	TRBJ2-3	TRBD1	TGCGCCAGCAGTTTTACAGGGGGCCCCACAGATACGCAGTATTTT	CASSFTGGPTDTQYF
TRBV2	.	TRBJ2-7	.	TGTGCCAGCAGTGAAGGAGCGCCGGCCTACGAGCAGTACTTC	CASSEGAPAYEQYF
TRBV18	.	TRBJ2-7	.	TGTGCCAGCTCACCCATGGGGCTAGAGCAGTACTTC	CASSPMGLEQYF
TRBV6-5	.	TRBJ1-2	.	TGTGCCAGCAGGATAGGGGTGAATGCTGGCTACACCTTC	CASRIGVNAGYTF
TRBV5-1	.	TRBJ2-7	TRBD1	TGCGCCAGCACGGAAGGGACAGGGACCGAGCAGTACTTC	CASTEGTGTEQYF
TRBV3-1/TRBV3-2	.	TRBJ2-7	.	TGTGCCAGCAGCCAAGATGAGCGGAGGCACGAGCAGTACTTC	CASSQDERRHEQYF
TRBV2	.	TRBJ1-1	.	TGTGCCAGCACCCTGATAGAGAACACTGAAGCTTTCTTT	CASTLIENTEAFF
TRBV7-2	.	TRBJ2-7	TRBD2	TGTGCCAGCAGCTTAGAGGCGACTAGCGGGAGGAGGAAAGAGCAGTACTTC	CASSLEATSGRRKEQYF
TRBV19	few	TRBJ1-5	TRBD1	TGTGCCACCGGGACAGGAGGGAATCAGCCCCAGCATTTT	CATGTGGNQPQHF
TRBV15	.	TRBJ2-5	TRBD1	TGTGCCACCAGCAGAGGTCGGACAGGGAGTAGGGCGTTGGAGACCCAGTACTTC	CATSRGRTGSRALETQYF
TRBV24-1	few	TRBJ2-1	TRBD2	TGTGCCACCAGTGATCCTAGCGGGAGGACCGAGCGTACCTACAATGAGCAGTTCTTC	CATSDPSGRTERTYNEQFF
TRBV24-1	.	TRBJ2-7	TRBD1	TGTGCCACCAGTGACCTGACAGGGGTCGAGCAGTACTTC	CATSDLTGVEQYF